One and the same sample provided the 12 T cell receptor beta chains below, sequenced in a study of blood T cell repertoires in COVID-19. Libraries were prepared by immunoSEQ multiplex PCR; TCRdb keeps only in-frame clonotypes and omits some of them. This sample has about 75,000 clones, with 85% to 90% found just once. Material: peripheral blood. Every receptor here comes from a human donor in a cohort sampled during active COVID-19.

The J gene is TRBJ1-5, the V gene TRBV28; 9 bases map to TRBD1. The J segment lost 6 bases and the V segment lost 5 bases, leaving 11 bases of the junction unmatched. The CDR3 length is 16 residues. CDR1 and CDR2 (germline): MDHEN, SYDVKM. The CDR3 loop reads CASSIPQGAVGQPQHF. CDR3 coding DNA: TGTGCCAGCAGTATCCCACAGGGGGCAGTAGGTCAGCCCCAGCATTTT.

This chain joins TRBV10-1 and TRBJ1-2; the match to TRBD1 covers 8 bases. From germline, CDR1 is WNHNN and CDR2 SYGVQD (reference sequence). This CDR3 is 14 amino acids long. The ends lost 5 bases at V and 4 bases at J; junction bases unmatched: 6. This chain's CDR3 is CASSPGQAPYGYTF. Here the CDR3 DNA reads TGCGCCAGCAGTCCGGGACAGGCCCCCTATGGCTACACCTTC.

The chain uses TRBV9 and TRBJ1-1; tentatively, D is TRBD1 (5 bases). CDR1 is SGDLS and CDR2 is YYNGEE in the germline V gene. The V end lost 3 bases, the J end lost 4 bases, and 16 bases lay between the germline ends. The CDR3 is 15 amino acids. The CDR3 spells CASSAHYRGGTEAFF. CDR3 DNA sequence: TGTGCCAGCAGCGCCCACTACCGGGGGGGCACTGAAGCTTTCTTT.

The chain employs TRBV5-1 and TRBJ2-1, with D perhaps TRBD2 (6 bases). The V gene's germline CDR1 is SGHRS and CDR2 YFSETQ. The CDR3 runs 17 residues. V was shortened by 0 bases and J by 2 bases, with 15 bases between the two germline ends. CDR3 residues: CASSLALAGITYNEQFF. The CDR3 DNA sequence: TGCGCCAGCAGCTTGGCCTTGGCGGGAATTACCTACAATGAGCAGTTCTTC.

The V gene is TRBV15, the J gene TRBJ2-1; 14 nucleotides align to TRBD2. V lost 4 bases to trimming and J lost 4 bases; unmatched junction nucleotides: 6. Germline assignment: CDR1 LNHNV and CDR2 YYDKDF (reference sequence). The length of the CDR3 is 17 residues. The CDR3 DNA is TGTGCCACCAGCACGCGACTAGCGGGGGGGGCATACAATGAGCAGTTCTTC. Translating gives CATSTRLAGGAYNEQFF.

The chain employs TRBV6-5 and TRBJ1-2; 8 nucleotides agree with TRBD1. Trimming took 7 bases from V and 0 from J; bases not matched to a gene: 7. The CDR3 has 15 residues. CDR1 and CDR2 from the germline V gene are MNHEY and SVGAGI. The CDR3 loop is CASTRTGSANYGYTF. The CDR3 nucleotides are TGTGCCAGCACCCGGACAGGGTCGGCTAACTATGGCTACACCTTC.

The V gene is TRBV5-1, the J gene TRBJ2-1; 9 positions match TRBD1. Germline V gives CDR1 SGHRS, CDR2 YFSETQ. This CDR3 is built from 15 residues. V shed 9 bases, J shed 8 bases, and the junction held 15 bases outside the gene matches. The CDR3 reads CATLTAGTGYDEQFF. CDR3 coding DNA: TGCGCCACCCTCACCGCAGGGACAGGGTACGATGAGCAGTTCTTC.

The chain employs TRBV5-5 and TRBJ1-1; 7 bases match TRBD1. The germline V gene encodes CDR1 SGHKS and CDR2 YYEKEE (reference sequence). The CDR3 is 12 residues long. Trimming cost V 2 bases and J 7 bases; bases outside gene matches: 2. CDR3 coding DNA: TGTGCCAGCAGCTTTCGACAGGGTGAAGCTTTCTTT. As protein: CASSFRQGEAFF.

The V and J genes are TRBV28 and TRBJ1-2; D is possibly TRBD1 (5 bases). The CDR3 covers 15 residues. V shed 1 base and J shed 4 bases, with 13 bases lying between them. The germline V gene has CDR1 MDHEN and CDR2 SYDVKM. CDR3 protein: CASSLSAGRSYGYTF. CDR3 DNA: TGTGCCAGCAGTTTATCGGCAGGGCGTAGCTATGGCTACACCTTC.

This clone was counted between two and nine times. V is TRBV7-9 and J is TRBJ1-2; the match to TRBD1 covers 9 bases. The germline V gene encodes CDR1 SEHNR and CDR2 FQNEAQ (reference sequence). This CDR3 spans 15 amino acids. The junction had 6 bases not matched to a gene; V was cut back by 5 bases and J by 2 bases. The CDR3 region is CASSPRTGVNYGYTF. As DNA, the CDR3 is TGTGCCAGCAGCCCCCGGACAGGGGTCAACTATGGCTACACCTTC.

This clone showed up just once. This chain links TRBV15 with TRBJ2-1, with 7 bases lining up with TRBD2. V was pared by 8 bases and J by 0 bases, with 1 base of the junction left unmatched. Germline lookup yields CDR1 LNHNV and CDR2 YYDKDF (reference sequence). This CDR3 contains 13 residues. In DNA, the CDR3 is TGTGCCACCGGGAGGGCCTCCTACAATGAGCAGTTCTTC. Protein sequence: CATGRASYNEQFF.

The table lists this clone with a count of one. This CDR3 reads CASSDSGELFF. CDR3 in DNA: TGTGCCAGCAGTGATTCGGGGGAACTGTTTTTT. The chain combines TRBV25-1 with TRBJ1-4, with D tentatively TRBD1 (5 bases). Germline CDR1 MGHDK, CDR2 SYGVNS. Trimming left V 3 bases short and J 12 bases short, with 8 bases between. CDR3 length: 11 amino acids.